This T cell receptor (beta chain) was recovered during a study of T cell repertoires in cytomegalovirus infection. Notes on the study in general: Identification of carriers of CMV plus the relevant HLA was performed using cumulative public TCR beta family frequency.

TCRdb recomputed calls from the reads with MiXCR, one row per CDR3 protein. The sample has 650,000 to 900,000 distinct CDR3 sequences, approximately 32% seen once. CDR3 size: 16 residues. CDR1 and CDR2 (germline): SGHVS, FNYEAQ. Notes on this clonotype: Its matching antigen is unknown. A much larger clone is a single base away; this may be a read error.

The chain has TRBV7-6 and TRBJ2-1; 12 positions agree with TRBD2. The receptor was isolated from a human donor in good health (CMV status not recorded). Some clones in this sample may be carry-over from other donors' samples. The specimen comprised cultured CD8+ T cells from PBMCs, sampled from culture after CMV antigen stimulation. The DNA for the CDR3 is TGTGCCAGCAGCTTGACTAGCGGGGGAATCTACAATGAGCAGTCCTTC. This gives the protein CASSLTSGGIYNEQSF.